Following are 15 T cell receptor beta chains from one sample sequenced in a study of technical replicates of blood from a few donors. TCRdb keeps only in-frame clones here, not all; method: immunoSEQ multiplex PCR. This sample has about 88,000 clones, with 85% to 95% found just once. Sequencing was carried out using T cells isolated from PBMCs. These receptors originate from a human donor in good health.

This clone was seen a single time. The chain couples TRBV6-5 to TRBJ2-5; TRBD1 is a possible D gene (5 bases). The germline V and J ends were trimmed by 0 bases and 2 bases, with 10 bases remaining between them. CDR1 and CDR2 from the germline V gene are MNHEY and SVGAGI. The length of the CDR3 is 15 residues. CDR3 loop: CASSYSGATQETQYF. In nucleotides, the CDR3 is TGTGCCAGCAGTTACTCAGGGGCTACACAAGAGACCCAGTACTTC.

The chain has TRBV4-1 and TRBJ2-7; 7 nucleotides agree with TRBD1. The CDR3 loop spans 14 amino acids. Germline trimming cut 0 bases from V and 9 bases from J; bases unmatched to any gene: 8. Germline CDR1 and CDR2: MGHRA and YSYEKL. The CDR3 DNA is TGCGCCAGCAGCCAAGAGACAGGGAAACGAGGGCAGTACTTC. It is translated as CASSQETGKRGQYF.

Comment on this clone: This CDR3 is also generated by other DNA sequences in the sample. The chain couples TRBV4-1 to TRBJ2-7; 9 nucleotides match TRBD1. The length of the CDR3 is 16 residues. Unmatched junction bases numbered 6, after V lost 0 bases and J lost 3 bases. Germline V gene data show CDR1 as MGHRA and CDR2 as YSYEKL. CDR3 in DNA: TGCGCCAGCAGCCAAGATTCCGGGACAGGGTTCTACGAGCAGTACTTC. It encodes CASSQDSGTGFYEQYF.

The CDR3 DNA reads as TGTGCCTCTACTTACGGGACAGATTATATGAACACTGAAGCTTTCTTT. Translating it yields CASTYGTDYMNTEAFF. The rearrangement uses TRBV30 and TRBJ1-1; 7 nucleotides agree with TRBD1. J gave up 0 bases and V 7 bases, and 14 bases lay outside the gene matches. CDR1 GTSNPN and CDR2 SVGIG come from the germline V gene (reference sequence). CDR3 length: 16 amino acids.

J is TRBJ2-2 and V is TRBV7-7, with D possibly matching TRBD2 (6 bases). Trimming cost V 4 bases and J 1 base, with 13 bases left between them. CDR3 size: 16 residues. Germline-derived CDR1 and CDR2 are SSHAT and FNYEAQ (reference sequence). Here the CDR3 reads CASSSRDRQNTGELFF. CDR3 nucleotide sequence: TGTGCCAGCAGCTCGCGGGATAGACAGAACACCGGGGAGCTGTTTTTT.

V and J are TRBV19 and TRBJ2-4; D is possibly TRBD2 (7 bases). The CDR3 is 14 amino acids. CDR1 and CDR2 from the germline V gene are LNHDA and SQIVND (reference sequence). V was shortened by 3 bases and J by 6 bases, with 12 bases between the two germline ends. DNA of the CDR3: TGTGCCAGTAGTATCCAGGGGAGGGGAAACATTCAGTACTTC. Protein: CASSIQGRGNIQYF.

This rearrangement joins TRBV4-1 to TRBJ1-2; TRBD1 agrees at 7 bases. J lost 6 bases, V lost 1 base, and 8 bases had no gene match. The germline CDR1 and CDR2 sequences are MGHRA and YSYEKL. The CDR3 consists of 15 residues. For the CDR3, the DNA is TGCGCCAGCAGCCAAGGGAGACAGGGTATCGATGGCTACACCTTC. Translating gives CASSQGRQGIDGYTF.

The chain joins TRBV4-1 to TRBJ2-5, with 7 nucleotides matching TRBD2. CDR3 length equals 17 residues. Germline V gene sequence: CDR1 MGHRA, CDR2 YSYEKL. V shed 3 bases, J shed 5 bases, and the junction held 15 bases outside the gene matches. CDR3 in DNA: TGCGCCAGCAGCCAGCCCCGGGTCGGGAGGAGATGGGAGACCCAGTACTTC. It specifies CASSQPRVGRRWETQYF.

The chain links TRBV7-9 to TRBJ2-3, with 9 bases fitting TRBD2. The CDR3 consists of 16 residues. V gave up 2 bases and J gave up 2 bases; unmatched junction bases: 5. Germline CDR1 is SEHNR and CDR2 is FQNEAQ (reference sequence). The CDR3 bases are TGTGCCAGCAGCTTAATCGGCGGGAGGGCCACAGATACGCAGTATTTT. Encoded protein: CASSLIGGRATDTQYF.

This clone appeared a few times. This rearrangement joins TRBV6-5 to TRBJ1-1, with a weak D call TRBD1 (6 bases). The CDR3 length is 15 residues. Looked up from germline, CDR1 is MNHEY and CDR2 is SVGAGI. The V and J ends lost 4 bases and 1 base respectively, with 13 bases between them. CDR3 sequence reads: CASSSSTTGNTEAFF. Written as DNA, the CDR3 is TGTGCCAGCAGTTCCTCAACGACAGGGAACACTGAAGCTTTCTTT.

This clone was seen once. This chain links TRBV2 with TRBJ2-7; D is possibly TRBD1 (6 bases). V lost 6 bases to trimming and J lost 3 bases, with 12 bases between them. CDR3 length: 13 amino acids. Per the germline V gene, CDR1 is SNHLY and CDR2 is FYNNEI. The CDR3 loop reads CASRRTDGYEQYF. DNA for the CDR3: TGTGCCAGCAGGCGGACAGACGGCTACGAGCAGTACTTC.

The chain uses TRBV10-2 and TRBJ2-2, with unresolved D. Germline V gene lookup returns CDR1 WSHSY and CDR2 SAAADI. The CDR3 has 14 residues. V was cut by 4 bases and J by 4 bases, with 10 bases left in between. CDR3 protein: CASSGTSGTGELFF. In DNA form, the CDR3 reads TGCGCCAGCAGTGGTACCTCGGGCACCGGGGAGCTGTTTTTT.

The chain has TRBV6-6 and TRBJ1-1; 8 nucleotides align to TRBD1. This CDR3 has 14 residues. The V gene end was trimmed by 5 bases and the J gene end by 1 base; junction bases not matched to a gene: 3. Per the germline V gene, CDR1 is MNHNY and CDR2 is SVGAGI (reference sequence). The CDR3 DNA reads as TGTGCCAGCAGTCCGGGACAGGAGAACACTGAAGCTTTCTTT. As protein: CASSPGQENTEAFF.

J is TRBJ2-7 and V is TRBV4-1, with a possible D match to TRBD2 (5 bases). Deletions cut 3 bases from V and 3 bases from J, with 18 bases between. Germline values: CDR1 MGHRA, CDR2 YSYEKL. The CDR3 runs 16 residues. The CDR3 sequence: CASSHGADAVGYEQYF. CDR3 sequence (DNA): TGCGCCAGCAGCCATGGAGCGGACGCCGTGGGCTACGAGCAGTACTTC.

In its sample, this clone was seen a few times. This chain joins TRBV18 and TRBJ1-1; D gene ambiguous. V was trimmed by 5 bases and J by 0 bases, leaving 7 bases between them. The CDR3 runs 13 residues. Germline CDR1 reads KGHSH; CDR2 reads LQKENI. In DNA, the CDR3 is TGTGCCAGCTCAACAGATATGAACACTGAAGCTTTCTTT. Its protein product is CASSTDMNTEAFF.